One sample yielded the 15 T cell receptor beta chains listed below, sequenced in a study of blood T cell repertoires in COVID-19. Generated by immunoSEQ multiplex PCR, the TCRdb table keeps only in-frame clones and is missing some. The table has just over 35,000 clones, 75% to 90% seen once; the top ten hold roughly a fifth. Input material: peripheral blood. These receptor sequences come from a man aged 55 to 69 with acute or convalescent COVID-19.

The chain is built from TRBV10-3 and TRBJ2-1; 7 positions agree with TRBD2. The CDR3 totals 16 residues. Germline loops: CDR1 ENHRY, CDR2 SYGVKD. V lost 7 bases and J lost 8; bases outside the gene matches: 17. The DNA of the CDR3 is TGTGCCATCAAGGGGCCAGCGGGAAATCTCTTTGATGAGCAGTTCTTC. Residues: CAIKGPAGNLFDEQFF.

The V gene is TRBV10-2, the J gene TRBJ2-7, with TRBD1 as a possible D gene (6 bases). Germline V gene lookup returns CDR1 WSHSY and CDR2 SAAADI. The ends were cut back, 6 bases at V and 6 bases at J, with 15 bases in the middle. This CDR3 comprises 13 residues. CDR3 in DNA: TGCGCCAGCAGCCTGACAGGATTCAGCGAGCAGTACTTC. Translating it yields CASSLTGFSEQYF.

The V and J genes are TRBV4-3 and TRBJ1-5; 10 bases fit TRBD1. CDR1 is LGHNA and CDR2 is YSLEER in the germline V gene. This CDR3 is 15 amino acids long. Trimming at V came to 3 bases and at J to 5 bases, leaving 4 bases not matched to a gene. CDR3 DNA: TGCGCCAGCAGCCAGACAGGGGGCGGGGATCAGCCCCAGCATTTT. Its translation is CASSQTGGGDQPQHF.

This clone was seen more than once but under ten times. The J gene is TRBJ1-3, the V gene TRBV19; D unresolved. This CDR3 comprises 15 residues. The V gene lost 1 base and the J gene lost 0 bases, with 7 bases spanning the gap. From germline, CDR1 is LNHDA and CDR2 SQIVND (reference sequence). The CDR3 region has the DNA TGTGCCAGTAGTATAGGACGGAGCTCTGGAAACACCATATATTTT. Encoded protein: CASSIGRSSGNTIYF.

The V and J genes are TRBV9 and TRBJ1-1; 8 bases line up with TRBD1. J gave up 2 bases and V 3 bases, and 3 bases lay outside the gene matches. The CDR3 contains 14 residues. CDR1 is SGDLS and CDR2 is YYNGEE in the germline V gene. The CDR3 spells CASSDRGYNTEAFF. CDR3 in DNA: TGTGCCAGCAGCGACAGGGGGTATAACACTGAAGCTTTCTTT.

The V call is TRBV19, the J call TRBJ2-2, with TRBD2 identical over 9 bases. Germline V gene lookup returns CDR1 LNHDA and CDR2 SQIVND (reference sequence). V shed 6 bases, J shed 0 bases, and the junction held 5 bases outside the gene matches. This CDR3 region has 16 residues. The CDR3 sequence is CASRRTSAPNTGELFF. In nucleotides, the CDR3 is TGTGCCAGTAGGCGGACTAGCGCCCCGAACACCGGGGAGCTGTTTTTT. The variable domain in full, with the rest retrieved from reference TRBV19 and TRBJ2-2, is DGGITQSPKYLFRKEGQNVTLSCEQNLNHDAMYWYRQDPGQGLRLIYYSQIVNDFQKGDIAEGYSVSREKKESFPLTVTSAQKNPTAFYLCASRRTSAPNTGELFFGEGSRLTVL.

This chain connects TRBV5-1 to TRBJ2-2, with D unresolved. Looked up from germline, CDR1 is SGHRS and CDR2 is YFSETQ. The CDR3 has 13 amino acids. Trimming left V 2 bases short and J 6 bases short, with 8 bases between. Here the CDR3 reads CASSLVGAGELFF. CDR3 nucleotide sequence: TGCGCCAGCAGCTTAGTGGGCGCCGGGGAGCTGTTTTTT.

The chain employs TRBV6-4 and TRBJ2-1, with D perhaps matching TRBD2 (6 bases). Germline V gives CDR1 MRHNA, CDR2 SNTAGT. The CDR3 spans 15 residues. V was pared by 2 bases and J by 5 bases, with 13 bases between. CDR3 DNA sequence: TGTGCCAGCAGTGACCAGGGACTGCCAGACAATGAGCAGTTCTTC. It yields the protein CASSDQGLPDNEQFF.

This clone was seen once. This chain connects TRBV20-1 to TRBJ2-2; 8 bases map to TRBD2. CDR1 is DFQATT and CDR2 is SNEGSKA in the germline V gene (reference sequence). Trimming cost V 4 bases and J 5 bases; bases outside gene matches: 6. This CDR3 is 14 amino acids long. CDR3 nucleotides: TGCAGTGCTACTGACCCTAGCGGGACCGGGGAGCTGTTTTTT. Translating it yields CSATDPSGTGELFF.

The rearrangement uses TRBV19 and TRBJ1-4; 8 nucleotides match TRBD1. CDR1 LNHDA and CDR2 SQIVND come from the germline V gene (reference sequence). Losses at the gene ends were 5 bases for V and 0 bases for J; bases not matched to a gene: 5. The length of the CDR3 is 16 residues. This CDR3 reads CASSGRQGTTNEKLFF. The CDR3 bases are TGTGCCAGTAGTGGGCGACAGGGGACAACTAATGAAAAACTGTTTTTT.

J is TRBJ1-2 and V is TRBV7-2; D unclear. CDR1 is SGHTA, CDR2 FQGNSA, per germline. The CDR3 is made up of 15 amino acids. Trimming removed 2 bases from V and 0 bases from J, with 10 bases in between. The CDR3 nucleotides read TGTGCCAGCAGCTTAAGGAGTCCTTCTAACTATGGCTACACCTTC. Translating gives CASSLRSPSNYGYTF.

V gene TRBV5-1 combines with J gene TRBJ2-4; D might be TRBD1 (6 bases). Germline CDR1 SGHRS, CDR2 YFSETQ. V lost 0 bases and J lost 8, with 15 bases in between. The CDR3 length is 15 residues. The CDR3 nucleotides read TGCGCCAGCAGCTTGGCCTTGGGGGACACTCACATTCAGTACTTC. This translates into CASSLALGDTHIQYF.

The rearrangement uses TRBV20-1 and TRBJ2-7; D might be TRBD2 (6 bases). CDR1 and CDR2 from the germline V gene are DFQATT and SNEGSKA (reference sequence). The CDR3 is made up of 12 amino acids. With 3 bases removed from V and 3 bases from J, the gap between germline ends came to 9 bases. The CDR3 sequence is CSASWRGYEQYF. CDR3 coding DNA: TGCAGTGCTAGTTGGCGGGGCTACGAGCAGTACTTC.

The rearrangement uses TRBV3-1 (or the pseudogene TRBV3-2) and TRBJ1-6; D may be TRBD1 (5 bases). The CDR3 spans 15 residues. Germline V lookup: CDR1 LGHDT, CDR2 YNNKEL (reference sequence). The V gene lost 4 bases and the J gene lost 9 bases, with 16 bases spanning the gap. The CDR3 spells CASSLRAGGGSPLHF. CDR3 coding DNA: TGTGCCAGCAGCCTAAGGGCGGGGGGTGGTTCACCCCTCCACTTT.

The chain employs TRBV6-2 or TRBV6-3 and TRBJ1-5; D ambiguous. The length of the CDR3 is 12 residues. V was pared by 6 bases and J by 7 bases, with 10 bases between. Germline V gene data show CDR1 as MNHEY and CDR2 as SVGEGT. The CDR3 sequence is CASSRPGQPQHF. CDR3 sequence (DNA): TGTGCCAGCAGCCGCCCGGGGCAGCCCCAGCATTTT.